These 3 T cell receptor beta chains originate from one sample sequenced in a study of human T cells and chemical hapten exposure (dated by TCRdb to the early 2020s). The library came from RACE. These reads were obtained on a NextSeq 500. Clones were called with MiXCR by TCRdb after fastp trimmed the public reads at Q25, and only in-frame beta chains were retained. Records with the same CDR3 protein are collapsed into one entry carrying the most frequent genes and DNA. The sample contains more than 300,000 distinct CDR3 sequences, roughly 6% of them found a single time. Less than 9% of the sample is held by the ten biggest clonotypes. The sample's time point, from its label and the paper: pre-sensitization, week 0. Explained via the paper, the treatment or condition label denotes: therapeutic diphenylcyclopropenone sensitization with weekly scalp DPC. The specimen was whole blood, collected in connection with sensitization to the hapten diphenylcyclopropenone (DPC). The receptors shown here come from a woman under 30 with alopecia areata. Some clones in this sample may be carry-over from other donors' samples.

The table lists this clonotype with many counts. The junction shows a germline mismatch at one end, possibly a read error. The V call is TRBV20-1, the J call TRBJ2-7; possibly TRBD2 for D (5 bases). The CDR3 spans 11 residues. CDR1 and CDR2 from the germline V gene are DFQATT and SNEGSKA (reference sequence). This CDR3 reads CSGRGSYEQYF. The DNA for the CDR3 is TGCAGTGGTAGAGGGTCCTACGAGCAGTACTTC.

As regards this clonotype: An end of the junction differs from the germline gene, which may be a read error. The rearrangement joins TRBV6-1 to TRBJ2-1; unclear D gene. Looked up from germline, CDR1 is MNHNS and CDR2 is SASEGT. The CDR3 length is 11 residues. The CDR3 DNA is TGTGCCAGCAGCGAAGTATCCGAGCAGTTCTTC. Amino acid sequence: CASSEVSEQFF.

This clonotype was seen at least ten times. The chain links TRBV7-9 to TRBJ2-7, with 10 bases that match TRBD2. This CDR3 region has 14 residues. Trimming at V came to 5 bases and at J to 5 bases, leaving 6 bases not matched to a gene. CDR1 and CDR2 from the germline V gene are SEHNR and FQNEAQ (reference sequence). DNA of the CDR3: TGTGCCAGCAGCATCACTAGCGGGGTCCACGAGCAGTACTTC. Amino acid sequence: CASSITSGVHEQYF.